This TCR beta chain is from a study of T cells in women clearing cervical HPV infection. Overall study: Control women cleared a single incident HPV16 infection within 12 months. For cases, blood was sampled a median approximately 150 days after lesion detection, interquartile range roughly 90 to 210 days. With HLA typing for only a few women, HLA confounding remains possible.

Concerning this clone: The DNA ends 3 residues before the CDR3 does, and the rest of the CDR3 is filled in from the germline J gene.

Germline V lookup: CDR1 SQVTM, CDR2 ANQGSEA. J gave up 5 bases and V 2 bases, and 13 bases lay outside the gene matches. CDR3 length equals 16 residues. Sequencing was performed with immunoSEQ multiplex PCR; in TCRdb, only in-frame clones are kept and a portion is missing. Its table lists under 50,000 clones. Sequences were obtained from blood buffy coat. The V call is TRBV29-1, the J call TRBJ2-5, with TRBD2 matching 8 bases. The sequence came from a woman aged 18 to 75 with a cervical HPV16 infection that either progressed to CIN3+ or cleared (not recorded which). The CDR3 bases that were read are TGCAGCGTTGAAAGGACTAGTCGCGGGGGGTTGGAGACC. Translated, it gives CSVERTSRGGLET. The entire CDR3 protein is CSVERTSRGGLETQYF. The full variable domain, in which reference TRBV29-1 and TRBJ2-5 provide the parts outside the CDR3, is SAVISQKPSRDICQRGTSLTIQCQVDSQVTMMFWYRQQPGQSLTLIATANQGSEATYESGFVIDKFPISRPNLTFSTLTVSNMSPEDSSIYLCSVERTSRGGLETQYFGPGTRLLVL.